This T cell receptor (beta chain) stems from a study of blood T cells in healthy people across ages. Overall study results and limits: While age rose, TCR beta diversity per million T cells dropped in a roughly linear way. Unsorted PBMC input precluded a conclusive naive versus antigen-experienced comparison.

Primed by a sample-barcoded 5' primer and a J-beta primer mix, a second PCR proceeded for about 7 to 11 cycles. TCRdb re-called the 5' RACE reads through MiXCR, storing one row per CDR3 protein. The sample lists about 810,000 distinct CDR3 sequences; 35% to 40% were seen once. This CDR3 comprises 14 residues. CDR1 is MNHEY and CDR2 is SVGAGI in the germline V gene. V lost 2 bases, J lost 5 bases, and 2 bases stayed unmatched. Individuals who donated were healthy Caucasians from Russia aged roughly 6 to 90. Per-sample yields of isolated PBMCs were at least 7 million. About this clonotype itself: No antigen is known for it.

J is TRBJ2-1 and V is TRBV6-5; 8 bases agree with TRBD2. The sequenced material came from blood. This sequence was found in a man between 18 and 29 years old in good health. CDR3 region: CASSYTSGHNEQFF. The CDR3 nucleotides are TGTGCCAGCAGTTACACTAGCGGCCACAATGAGCAGTTCTTC.